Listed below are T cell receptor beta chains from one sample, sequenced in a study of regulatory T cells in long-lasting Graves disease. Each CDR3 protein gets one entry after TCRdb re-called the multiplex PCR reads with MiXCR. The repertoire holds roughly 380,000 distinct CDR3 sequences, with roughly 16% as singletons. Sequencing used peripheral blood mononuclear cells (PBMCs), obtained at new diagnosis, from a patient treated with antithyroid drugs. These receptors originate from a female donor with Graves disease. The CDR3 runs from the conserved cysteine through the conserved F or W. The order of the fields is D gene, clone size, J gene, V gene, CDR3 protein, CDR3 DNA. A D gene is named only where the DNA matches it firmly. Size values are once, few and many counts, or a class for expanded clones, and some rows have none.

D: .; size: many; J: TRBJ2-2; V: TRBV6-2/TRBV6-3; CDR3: CASSSGDVIGELFF; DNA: TGTGCCAGCAGTTCAGGGGACGTTATCGGGGAGCTGTTTTTT
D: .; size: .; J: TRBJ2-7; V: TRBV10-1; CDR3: CASSELGSEQYF; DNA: TGCGCCAGCAGTGAGTTGGGTTCCGAGCAGTACTTC
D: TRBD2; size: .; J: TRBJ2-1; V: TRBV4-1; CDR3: CASSQEPLASGRTYNEQFF; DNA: TGCGCCAGCAGCCAAGAGCCGCTGGCTAGCGGGAGAACCTACAATGAGCAGTTCTTC
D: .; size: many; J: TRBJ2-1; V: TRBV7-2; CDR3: CASSFKRTVIEQFF; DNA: TGTGCCAGCAGCTTTAAACGGACAGTAATTGAGCAGTTCTTC
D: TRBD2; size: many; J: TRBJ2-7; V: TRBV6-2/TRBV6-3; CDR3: CASSESWREGPGTLYF; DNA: TGTGCCAGCAGTGAATCTTGGCGGGAGGGCCCGGGGACGCTGTACTTC
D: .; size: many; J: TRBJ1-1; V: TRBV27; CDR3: CASSLNRVTEAFF; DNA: TGTGCCAGCAGTTTGAACAGGGTCACTGAAGCTTTCTTT
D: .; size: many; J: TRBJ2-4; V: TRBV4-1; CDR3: CASSLGGMVKNIQYF; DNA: TGCGCCAGCAGCCTCGGGGGAATGGTCAAAAACATTCAGTACTTC
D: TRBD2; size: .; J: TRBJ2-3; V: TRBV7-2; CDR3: CASSSRLAGTDTQYF; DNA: TGTGCCAGCAGCTCCAGACTAGCGGGGACAGATACGCAGTATTTT
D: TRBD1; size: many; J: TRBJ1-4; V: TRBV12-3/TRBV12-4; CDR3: CASSSTGGANEKLFF; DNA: TGTGCCAGCAGTTCTACAGGGGGCGCAAATGAAAAACTGTTTTTT
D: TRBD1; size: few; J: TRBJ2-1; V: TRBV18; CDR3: CASSPADRQHNEQFF; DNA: TGTGCCAGCTCACCCGCGGACAGGCAACACAATGAGCAGTTCTTC
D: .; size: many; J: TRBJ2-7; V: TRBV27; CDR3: CASSLSGARRDTYEQYF; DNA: TGTGCCAGCAGTTTATCTGGGGCTCGAAGGGACACCTACGAGCAGTACTTC
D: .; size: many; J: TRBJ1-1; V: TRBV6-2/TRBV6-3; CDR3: CASSFRGSRGKAEAFF; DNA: TGTGCCAGCAGTTTTCGGGGGTCGAGGGGGAAAGCTGAAGCTTTCTTT
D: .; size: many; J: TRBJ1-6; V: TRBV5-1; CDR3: CASSLTTGSNSPLHF; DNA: TGCGCCAGCAGCTTGACCACAGGGAGTAATTCACCCCTCCACTTT
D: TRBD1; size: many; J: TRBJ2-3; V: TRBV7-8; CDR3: CASSLYIEGQGSSTDTQYF; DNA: TGTGCCAGCAGCTTATATATCGAGGGACAGGGATCTAGCACAGATACGCAGTATTTT
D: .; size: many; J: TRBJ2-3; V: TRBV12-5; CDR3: CASEGSGGADTQYF; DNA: TGTGCTAGTGAAGGAAGCGGAGGGGCAGATACGCAGTATTTT